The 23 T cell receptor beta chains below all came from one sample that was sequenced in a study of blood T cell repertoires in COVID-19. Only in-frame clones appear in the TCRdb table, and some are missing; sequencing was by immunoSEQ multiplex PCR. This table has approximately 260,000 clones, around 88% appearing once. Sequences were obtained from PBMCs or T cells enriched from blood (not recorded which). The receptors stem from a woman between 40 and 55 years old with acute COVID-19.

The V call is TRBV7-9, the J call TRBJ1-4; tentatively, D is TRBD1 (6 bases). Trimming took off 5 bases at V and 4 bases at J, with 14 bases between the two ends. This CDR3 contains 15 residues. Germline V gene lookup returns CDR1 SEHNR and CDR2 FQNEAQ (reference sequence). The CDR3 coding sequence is TGTGCCAGCAGCACCAACAGGGCGGATAATGAAAAACTGTTTTTT. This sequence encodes CASSTNRADNEKLFF.

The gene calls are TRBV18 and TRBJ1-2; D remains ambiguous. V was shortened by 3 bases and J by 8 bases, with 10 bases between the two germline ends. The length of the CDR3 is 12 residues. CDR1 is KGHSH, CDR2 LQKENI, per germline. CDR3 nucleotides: TGTGCCAGCTCACCCCGAGGCGACGGCTACACCTTC. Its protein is CASSPRGDGYTF.

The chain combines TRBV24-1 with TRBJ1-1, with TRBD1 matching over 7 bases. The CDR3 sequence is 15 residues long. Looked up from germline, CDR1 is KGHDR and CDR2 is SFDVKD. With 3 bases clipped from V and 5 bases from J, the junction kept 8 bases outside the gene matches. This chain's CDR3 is CATSDGSDRATEAFF. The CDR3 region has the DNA TGTGCCACCAGTGATGGATCAGACAGGGCAACTGAAGCTTTCTTT.

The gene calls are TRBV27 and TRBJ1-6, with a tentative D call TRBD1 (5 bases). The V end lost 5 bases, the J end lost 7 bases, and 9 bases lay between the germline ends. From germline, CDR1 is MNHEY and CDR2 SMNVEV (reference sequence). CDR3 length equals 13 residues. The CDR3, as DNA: TGTGCCAGCAGTGACCACAGGAATTCACCCCTCCACTTT. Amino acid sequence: CASSDHRNSPLHF.

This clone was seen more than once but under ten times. This CDR3 reads CASSLGGDHEQYV. In nucleotides, the CDR3 is TGTGCCAGCAGCTTAGGCGGGGACCACGAGCAGTACGTC. The chain links TRBV7-2 to TRBJ2-7; maybe TRBD2 (6 bases). The germline gives CDR1 SGHTA, CDR2 FQGNSA. The V end was cut by 1 base, the J end by 5 bases, with 9 bases between. This CDR3 contains 13 residues.

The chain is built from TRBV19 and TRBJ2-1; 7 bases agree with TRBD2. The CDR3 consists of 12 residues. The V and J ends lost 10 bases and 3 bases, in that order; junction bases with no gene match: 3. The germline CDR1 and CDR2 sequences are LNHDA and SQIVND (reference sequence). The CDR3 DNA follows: TGTGCCACGGGGAGGGGCTACAATGAGCAGTTCTTC. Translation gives CATGRGYNEQFF. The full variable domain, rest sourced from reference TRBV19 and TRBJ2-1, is DGGITQSPKYLFRKEGQNVTLSCEQNLNHDAMYWYRQDPGQGLRLIYYSQIVNDFQKGDIAEGYSVSREKKESFPLTVTSAQKNPTAFYLCATGRGYNEQFFGPGTRLTVL.

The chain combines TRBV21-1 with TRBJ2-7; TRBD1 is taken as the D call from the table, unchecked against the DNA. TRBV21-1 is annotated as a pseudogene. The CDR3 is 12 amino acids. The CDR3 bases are TGTGCCAGCAGCAATGTCACAGGGAAGGAGTACGTC. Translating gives CASSNVTGKEYV.

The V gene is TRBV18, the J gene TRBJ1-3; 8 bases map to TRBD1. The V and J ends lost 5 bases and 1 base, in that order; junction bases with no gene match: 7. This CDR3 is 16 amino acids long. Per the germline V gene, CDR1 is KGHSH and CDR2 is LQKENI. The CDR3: CASSELTGDSGNTIYF. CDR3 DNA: TGTGCCAGCTCAGAACTGACAGGGGATTCTGGAAACACCATATATTTT.

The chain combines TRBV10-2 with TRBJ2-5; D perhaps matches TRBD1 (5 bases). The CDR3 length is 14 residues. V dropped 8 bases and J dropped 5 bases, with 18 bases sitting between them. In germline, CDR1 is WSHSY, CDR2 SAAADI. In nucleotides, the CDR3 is TGCGCCAGCCTGAAACAGGCGAAGGGGGAGACCCAGTACTTC. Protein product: CASLKQAKGETQYF.

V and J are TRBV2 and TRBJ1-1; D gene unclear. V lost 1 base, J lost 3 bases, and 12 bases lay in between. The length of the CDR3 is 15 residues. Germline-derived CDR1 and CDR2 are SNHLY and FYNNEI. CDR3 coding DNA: TGTGCCAGCAGTGAAGGGCTGGAGTTTTACACTGAAGCTTTCTTT. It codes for CASSEGLEFYTEAFF. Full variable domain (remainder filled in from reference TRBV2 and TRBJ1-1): EPEVTQTPSHQVTQMGQEVILRCVPISNHLYFYWYRQILGQKVEFLVSFYNNEISEKSEIFDDQFSVERPDGSNFTLKIRSTKLEDSAMYFCASSEGLEFYTEAFFGQGTRLTVV.

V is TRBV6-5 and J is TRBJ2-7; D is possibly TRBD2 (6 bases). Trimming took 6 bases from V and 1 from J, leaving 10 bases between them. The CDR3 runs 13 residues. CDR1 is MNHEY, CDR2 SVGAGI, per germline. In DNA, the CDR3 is TGTGCCAGCAGGTCCGGGACTTCCTACGAGCAGTACTTC. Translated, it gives CASRSGTSYEQYF.

CDR3 amino acids: CASSEYGTRGRYTEAFF. The CDR3 DNA sequence: TGCGCCAGCAGTGAATACGGGACACGGGGAAGATACACTGAAGCTTTCTTT. V and J are TRBV10-2 and TRBJ1-1; possibly TRBD1 for D (6 bases). The CDR3 consists of 17 residues. Germline V gene sequence: CDR1 WSHSY, CDR2 SAAADI. V shed 3 bases and J shed 3 bases, with 20 bases lying between them.

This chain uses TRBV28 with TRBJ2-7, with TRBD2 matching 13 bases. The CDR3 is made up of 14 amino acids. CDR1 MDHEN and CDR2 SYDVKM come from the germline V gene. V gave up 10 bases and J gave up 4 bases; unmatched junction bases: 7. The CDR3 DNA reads TGTGCCACCATTTGGACTAGCGGGAGTTACGAGCAGTACTTC. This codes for CATIWTSGSYEQYF.

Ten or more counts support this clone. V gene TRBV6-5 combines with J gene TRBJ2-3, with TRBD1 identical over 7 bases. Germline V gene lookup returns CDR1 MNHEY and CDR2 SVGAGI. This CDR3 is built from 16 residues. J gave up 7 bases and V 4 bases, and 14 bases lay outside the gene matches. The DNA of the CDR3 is TGTGCCAGCAGTTTTACGACAGGGAGAGCACAAAATACGCAGTATTTT. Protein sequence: CASSFTTGRAQNTQYF.

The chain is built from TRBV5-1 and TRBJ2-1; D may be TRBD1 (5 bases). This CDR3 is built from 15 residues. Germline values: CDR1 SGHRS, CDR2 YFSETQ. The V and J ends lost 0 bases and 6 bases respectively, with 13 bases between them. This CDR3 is CASSLVAGAANEQFF. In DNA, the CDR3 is TGCGCCAGCAGCTTGGTCGCTGGGGCCGCCAATGAGCAGTTCTTC.

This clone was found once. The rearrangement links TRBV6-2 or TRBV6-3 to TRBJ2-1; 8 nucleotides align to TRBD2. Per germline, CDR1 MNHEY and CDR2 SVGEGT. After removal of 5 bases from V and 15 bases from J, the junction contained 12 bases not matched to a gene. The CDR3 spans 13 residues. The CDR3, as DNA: TGTGCCAGCAGTGCCCAGACTAGCGCGAACATGTTCTTC. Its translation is CASSAQTSANMFF.

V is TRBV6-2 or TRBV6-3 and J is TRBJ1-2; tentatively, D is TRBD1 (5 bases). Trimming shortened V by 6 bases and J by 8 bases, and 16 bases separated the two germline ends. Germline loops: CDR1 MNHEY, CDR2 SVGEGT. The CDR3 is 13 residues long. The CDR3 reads CASSPGGQGGYTF. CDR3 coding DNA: TGTGCCAGCAGCCCGGGTGGGCAGGGCGGCTACACCTTC.

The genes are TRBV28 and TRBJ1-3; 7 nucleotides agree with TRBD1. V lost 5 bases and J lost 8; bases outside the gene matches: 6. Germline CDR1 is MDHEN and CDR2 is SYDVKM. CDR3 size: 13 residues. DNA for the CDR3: TGTGCCAGCAGTCAAGGACAGGCATACACCATATATTTT. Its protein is CASSQGQAYTIYF. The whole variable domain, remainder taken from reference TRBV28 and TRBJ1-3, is DVKVTQSSRYLVKRTGEKVFLECVQDMDHENMFWYRQDPGLGLRLIYFSYDVKMKEKGDIPEGYSVSREKKERFSLILESASTNQTSMYLCASSQGQAYTIYFGEGSWLTVV.

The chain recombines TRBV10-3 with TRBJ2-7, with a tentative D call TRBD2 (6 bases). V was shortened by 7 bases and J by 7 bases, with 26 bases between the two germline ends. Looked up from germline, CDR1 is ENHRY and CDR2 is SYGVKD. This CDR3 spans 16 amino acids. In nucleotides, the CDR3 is TGTGCCATCAAGGAGGGAACCGGCCTACCCGGATTAGAGCAGTACTTC. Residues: CAIKEGTGLPGLEQYF.

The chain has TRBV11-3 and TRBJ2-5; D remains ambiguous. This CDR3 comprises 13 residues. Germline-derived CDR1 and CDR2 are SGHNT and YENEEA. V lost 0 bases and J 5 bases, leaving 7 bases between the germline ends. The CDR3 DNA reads TGTGCCAGCAGCTTAGATTCCGGGGAGACCCAGTACTTC. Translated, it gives CASSLDSGETQYF. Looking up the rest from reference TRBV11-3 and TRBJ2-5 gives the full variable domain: EAGVVQSPRYKIIEKKQPVAFWCNPISGHNTLYWYLQNLGQGPELLIRYENEEAVDDSQLPKDRFSAERLKGVDSTLKIQPAELGDSAVYLCASSLDSGETQYFGPGTRLLVL.

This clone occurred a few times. The chain's CDR3 is CSAQGIDTQYF. CDR3 nucleotide sequence: TGCAGTGCTCAGGGGATCGATACGCAGTATTTT. The V gene is TRBV20-1, the J gene TRBJ2-3; D is possibly TRBD1 (6 bases). The length of the CDR3 is 11 residues. V dropped 5 bases and J dropped 6 bases, with 9 bases sitting between them. Germline assignment: CDR1 DFQATT and CDR2 SNEGSKA (reference sequence).

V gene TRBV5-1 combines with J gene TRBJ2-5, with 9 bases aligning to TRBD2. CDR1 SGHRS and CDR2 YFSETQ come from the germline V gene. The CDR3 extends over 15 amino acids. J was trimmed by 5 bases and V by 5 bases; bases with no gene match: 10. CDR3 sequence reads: CASSFQAGGVETQYF. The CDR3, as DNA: TGCGCCAGCAGTTTTCAGGCGGGAGGGGTGGAGACCCAGTACTTC.

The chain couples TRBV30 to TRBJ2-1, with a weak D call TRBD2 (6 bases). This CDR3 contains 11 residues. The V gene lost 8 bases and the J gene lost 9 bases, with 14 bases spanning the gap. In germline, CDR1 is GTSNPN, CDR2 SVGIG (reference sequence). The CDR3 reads CAGEAQIEQFF. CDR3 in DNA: TGTGCCGGGGAGGCTCAGATTGAGCAGTTCTTC. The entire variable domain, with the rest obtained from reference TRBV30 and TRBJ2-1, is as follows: SQTIHQWPATLVQPVGSPLSLECTVEGTSNPNLYWYRQAAGRGLQLLFYSVGIGQISSEVPQNLSASRPQDRQFILSSKKLLLSDSGFYLCAGEAQIEQFFGPGTRLTVL.